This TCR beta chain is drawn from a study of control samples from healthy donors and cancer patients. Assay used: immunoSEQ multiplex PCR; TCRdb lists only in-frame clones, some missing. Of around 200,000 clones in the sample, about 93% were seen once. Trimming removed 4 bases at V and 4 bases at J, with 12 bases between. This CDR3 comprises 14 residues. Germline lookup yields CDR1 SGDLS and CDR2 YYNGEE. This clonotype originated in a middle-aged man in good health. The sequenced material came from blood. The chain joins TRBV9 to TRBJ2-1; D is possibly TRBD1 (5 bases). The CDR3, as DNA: TGTGCCAGCAGCACAGGTATGGGGTACAATGAGCAGTTCTTC. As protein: CASSTGMGYNEQFF.